Listed below are T cell receptor beta chains from one sample, sequenced in a study of T cells in Graves' hyperthyroidism and ophthalmopathy. TCRdb processed the multiplex PCR reads anew with MiXCR; each CDR3 protein has one entry. The sample lists 490,000 or so distinct CDR3 sequences, less than 25% occurring once. Material: blood. The source of these receptors is a woman aged 70-85 years with Graves' ophthalmopathy. CDR3s include the opening cysteine and the closing phenylalanine or tryptophan. The D gene is left open where the match is weak. Clone size is given for some rows only: seen once, a few or many times, or a class if the clone is expanded.

clone_size: many; v_call: TRBV7-2; j_call: TRBJ2-7; d_call: TRBD1; cdr3_nt: TGTGCCAGCAGCTTAGCACCAGGGGGTCAATACGAGCAGTACTTC; cdr3_aa: CASSLAPGGQYEQYF
clone_size: .; v_call: TRBV12-5; j_call: TRBJ1-4; d_call: TRBD1; cdr3_nt: TGTGCTAGTGGTTTATCAGGGGGCCGGGAAAAACTGTTTTTT; cdr3_aa: CASGLSGGREKLFF
clone_size: many; v_call: TRBV12-3/TRBV12-4; j_call: TRBJ1-1; d_call: .; cdr3_nt: TGTGCCAGCAGTAAGGGAGAGAACACTGAAGCTTTCTTT; cdr3_aa: CASSKGENTEAFF
clone_size: .; v_call: TRBV6-1; j_call: TRBJ2-5; d_call: TRBD2; cdr3_nt: TGTGCCAGCAGCTCACTAGCGGGAGAGGCGACCCAGTACTTC; cdr3_aa: CASSSLAGEATQYF
clone_size: .; v_call: TRBV12-3/TRBV12-4; j_call: TRBJ1-1; d_call: .; cdr3_nt: TGTGCCAGCAGTTTAGGGGTCAACACTGAAGCTCTCTTT; cdr3_aa: CASSLGVNTEALF
clone_size: .; v_call: TRBV7-2; j_call: TRBJ2-6; d_call: TRBD1; cdr3_nt: TGTGCCAGCTCACAAACGGACAGGTCTGGGGCCAACGTCCTGACTTTC; cdr3_aa: CASSQTDRSGANVLTF
clone_size: .; v_call: TRBV30; j_call: TRBJ1-4; d_call: .; cdr3_nt: TGTGCCTGGGGACAGTCTGAAAAACTGTTTTTT; cdr3_aa: CAWGQSEKLFF
clone_size: .; v_call: TRBV30; j_call: TRBJ2-3; d_call: .; cdr3_nt: TGTGCCTGGAGTGGTACAGGAACTAGCACAGATACGCAGTATTTT; cdr3_aa: CAWSGTGTSTDTQYF
clone_size: few; v_call: TRBV5-5; j_call: TRBJ2-3; d_call: TRBD2; cdr3_nt: TGTGCCAGCAGCTTTTTTGGAGCCCAGCGGGGGGATACGCAGTATTTT; cdr3_aa: CASSFFGAQRGDTQYF
clone_size: many; v_call: TRBV7-2; j_call: TRBJ2-1; d_call: TRBD2; cdr3_nt: TGTGCCAGCAGCTCATCAGGGCTAGCGGGAGGGCAGAGCTCCTACAATGAGCAGTTCTTC; cdr3_aa: CASSSSGLAGGQSSYNEQFF
clone_size: many; v_call: TRBV28; j_call: TRBJ1-1; d_call: TRBD1; cdr3_nt: TGTGCCAGCAGACAGGGGGCTTACACTGAAGCTTTCTTT; cdr3_aa: CASRQGAYTEAFF
clone_size: many; v_call: TRBV28; j_call: TRBJ2-3; d_call: .; cdr3_nt: TGTGCCAGCAGCGTCGTACAGGGTCTGGCCGCAGATACGCAGTATTTT; cdr3_aa: CASSVVQGLAADTQYF
clone_size: .; v_call: TRBV5-6; j_call: TRBJ2-5; d_call: TRBD2; cdr3_nt: TGTGCCAGCAGCCCTCGACTAGCGGGAGGGCAAGAGACCCAGTACTTC; cdr3_aa: CASSPRLAGGQETQYF
clone_size: .; v_call: TRBV29-1; j_call: TRBJ1-1; d_call: .; cdr3_nt: TGCAGCGTTTCTTTTACCGTGGCTGAAGCTTTCTTT; cdr3_aa: CSVSFTVAEAFF
clone_size: .; v_call: TRBV4-1; j_call: TRBJ2-7; d_call: TRBD2; cdr3_nt: TGCGCCAGCAGCCAACCGACTAGCGGGATCTACGAGCAGTACTTC; cdr3_aa: CASSQPTSGIYEQYF
clone_size: .; v_call: TRBV7-3; j_call: TRBJ1-1; d_call: .; cdr3_nt: TGTGCCAGCAGCTTAACCTCCCTCTCTGAAGCTTTCTTT; cdr3_aa: CASSLTSLSEAFF
clone_size: few; v_call: TRBV3-1; j_call: TRBJ1-1; d_call: TRBD1; cdr3_nt: TGTGCCAGCAGTCACAGACAGGGTATTAACGCTGAAGCTTTCTTT; cdr3_aa: CASSHRQGINAEAFF
clone_size: .; v_call: TRBV7-2; j_call: TRBJ2-6; d_call: .; cdr3_nt: TGTGCCAGCAGCTTAACAGGAGCCCGGGTCAGAGGCTCTGGGGCCAACGTCCTGACTTTC; cdr3_aa: CASSLTGARVRGSGANVLTF
clone_size: many; v_call: TRBV20-1; j_call: TRBJ2-7; d_call: TRBD2; cdr3_nt: TGCAGTGCTCCGCGGGGGCTAGCGGGAATCTACGAGCAGTACTTC; cdr3_aa: CSAPRGLAGIYEQYF
clone_size: many; v_call: TRBV5-1; j_call: TRBJ2-2; d_call: .; cdr3_nt: TGTGCCAGCAGTTTCAGCACCGGGGAGCTGTTTTTT; cdr3_aa: CASSFSTGELFF
clone_size: .; v_call: TRBV6-5; j_call: TRBJ1-2; d_call: .; cdr3_nt: TGTGCCAGCAGTAACGGGATTAACTATGGCTACACCTTC; cdr3_aa: CASSNGINYGYTF
clone_size: .; v_call: TRBV7-9; j_call: TRBJ1-4; d_call: TRBD1; cdr3_nt: TGTGCCAGCAGCAACCGGGACAGAGGGGGGCGGTGGGAAAAACTGTTTTTT; cdr3_aa: CASSNRDRGGRWEKLFF
clone_size: many; v_call: TRBV11-2; j_call: TRBJ2-5; d_call: .; cdr3_nt: TGTGCCAGCAGCTTATCGTCAGGGTCAATGCCGTTCGAGACCCAGTACTTC; cdr3_aa: CASSLSSGSMPFETQYF
clone_size: .; v_call: TRBV9; j_call: TRBJ2-3; d_call: .; cdr3_nt: TGCGCCAGCAGCCAAGATCGCGCGTACACAGATACGCAGTATTTT; cdr3_aa: CASSQDRAYTDTQYF
clone_size: .; v_call: TRBV12-3/TRBV12-4; j_call: TRBJ2-2; d_call: TRBD1; cdr3_nt: TGTGCCAGCAGTTCCCAGGGGGCGGGAACCGGGGAGCTGTTTTTT; cdr3_aa: CASSSQGAGTGELFF
clone_size: once; v_call: TRBV5-6; j_call: TRBJ2-5; d_call: .; cdr3_nt: TGTGCCAGCAGCTTGATAAACAGGGGAGGAGAGACCCAGTACTTC; cdr3_aa: CASSLINRGGETQYF
clone_size: many; v_call: TRBV28; j_call: TRBJ1-5; d_call: .; cdr3_nt: TGTGCCAGCAGTTTAAGGCAGGGCGGCAATCAGCCCCAGCATTTT; cdr3_aa: CASSLRQGGNQPQHF
clone_size: .; v_call: TRBV29-1; j_call: TRBJ1-2; d_call: TRBD1; cdr3_nt: TGCAGCGTTGAAGATCGGGGACAGGGAAATCTTGGCTACACCTTC; cdr3_aa: CSVEDRGQGNLGYTF
clone_size: many; v_call: TRBV11-2; j_call: TRBJ1-2; d_call: TRBD1; cdr3_nt: TGTGCCAGCAGCCAAGACAGGGGGAGTGGCTACACCTTC; cdr3_aa: CASSQDRGSGYTF
clone_size: .; v_call: TRBV20-1; j_call: TRBJ2-3; d_call: TRBD2; cdr3_nt: TGCAGTGTTGCAGGGAGCGGGAGACCCGGCCCAGATACGCAGTATTTT; cdr3_aa: CSVAGSGRPGPDTQYF
clone_size: .; v_call: TRBV20-1; j_call: TRBJ2-3; d_call: .; cdr3_nt: TGCAGTCTAGCGCGTTCACAGGGTACGCAGTATTTT; cdr3_aa: CSLARSQGTQYF
clone_size: .; v_call: TRBV5-1; j_call: TRBJ2-1; d_call: TRBD2; cdr3_nt: TGCGCCAGCAGCTCGGGACTAGCGGGTGAGCAGTTCTTC; cdr3_aa: CASSSGLAGEQFF
clone_size: many; v_call: TRBV27; j_call: TRBJ2-3; d_call: TRBD2; cdr3_nt: TGTGCCAGCAGTTTGGCCGGGGGGTGGGCGCAGTATTTT; cdr3_aa: CASSLAGGWAQYF
clone_size: few; v_call: TRBV2; j_call: TRBJ2-5; d_call: .; cdr3_nt: TGTGCCAGCAGTGAACCCGGGCCCCAAGAGACCCAGTACTTC; cdr3_aa: CASSEPGPQETQYF